This entry is about one T cell receptor beta chain. Its antigen is unidentified. One end of the junction varies from germline; a read error may be responsible. Germline assignment: CDR1 SEHNR and CDR2 FQNEAQ (reference sequence). The CDR3 has 17 amino acids. The sample comes from a study of identical twins. Broader study findings: Where beta out-of-frame sequences were concerned, excess twin sharing was weaker. Within twin pairs, the out-of-frame alpha sequences they shared showed excess low generation probability.

A universal primer site was added by template switching, and unique molecular identifiers were carried by the cDNA. TCRdb itself ran the 5' RACE reads through MiXCR, one entry per CDR3 protein. Of approximately 1.8 million distinct CDR3 sequences listed, 25% to 35% are singletons. This rearrangement joins TRBV7-9 to TRBJ2-3; weak D call: TRBD1 (5 bases). Sequenced material: cord blood. The sequence derives from a newborn girl in good health. The CDR3 here is CASSLASLGDFTDTRYF. The CDR3, as DNA: TGTGCCAGCAGCTTAGCTTCGTTAGGGGATTTCACAGATACGCGGTATTTT.